Shown below are 26 T cell receptor beta chains from a single sample sequenced in a study of cytomegalovirus exposure and HLA in healthy donors. The study ran its PCR with 60 Vbeta and 13 Jbeta primers. Sequencing used immunoSEQ multiplex PCR; TCRdb keeps in-frame clones, though not all of them. The sample consists of about 120,000 clones, more than 60% of them appearing once. Material for sequencing was PBMCs. The receptors were gathered from a woman aged 45-65 years in good health and CMV-seropositive.

The table lists this clone with a few counts. The rearrangement links TRBV5-1 to TRBJ1-1; D perhaps matches TRBD1 (6 bases). The germline V gene encodes CDR1 SGHRS and CDR2 YFSETQ. This CDR3 is built from 15 residues. The V gene lost 3 bases and the J gene lost 7 bases, with 19 bases spanning the gap. The CDR3: CASSSDGQYGDEAFF. CDR3 sequence (DNA): TGCGCCAGCAGCTCGGACGGACAGTACGGGGATGAAGCTTTCTTT.

This chain joins TRBV5-5 and TRBJ1-3; 7 bases agree with TRBD1. J was trimmed by 0 bases and V by 1 base; bases with no gene match: 10. Germline V lookup: CDR1 SGHKS, CDR2 YYEKEE (reference sequence). The CDR3 has 18 amino acids. The chain's CDR3 is CASSLQGGSGISGNTIYF. In DNA, the CDR3 is TGTGCCAGCAGCTTGCAGGGGGGAAGCGGAATCTCTGGAAACACCATATATTTT.

The chain combines TRBV6-5 with TRBJ2-5, with 9 bases lining up with TRBD1. The junction had 7 bases not matched to a gene; V was cut back by 4 bases and J by 4 bases. The CDR3 covers 15 residues. CDR1 and CDR2 (germline): MNHEY, SVGAGI. The CDR3 bases are TGTGCCAGCAGTTCTCAATTGACAGGGGGAGAGACCCAGTACTTC. It specifies CASSSQLTGGETQYF.

V and J are TRBV10-3 and TRBJ1-1, with D perhaps matching TRBD1 (5 bases). The germline V gene encodes CDR1 ENHRY and CDR2 SYGVKD. Trimming left V 4 bases short and J 5 bases short, with 17 bases between. The CDR3 has 15 amino acids. The CDR3: CAISASQGRGTEAFF. The DNA of the CDR3 is TGTGCCATCAGTGCCTCCCAGGGTCGAGGAACTGAAGCTTTCTTT.

The chain joins TRBV7-6 to TRBJ2-3; no firm D call. CDR3 length equals 15 residues. Germline V gene sequence: CDR1 SGHVS, CDR2 FNYEAQ. V gave up 7 bases and J gave up 0 bases, with 14 bases separating them. The CDR3 region has the DNA TGTGCCAGCACCCAAGACGGCGGTAGCACAGATACGCAGTATTTT. It yields the protein CASTQDGGSTDTQYF.

This chain uses TRBV11-2 with TRBJ2-2, with D possibly TRBD2 on 6 matching bases. The V and J ends lost 4 bases and 4 bases respectively, with 19 bases between them. This CDR3 region has 17 residues. Germline lookup yields CDR1 SGHAT and CDR2 FQNNGV. The DNA of the CDR3 is TGTGCCAGCAGCTACAGCCGTCTAGCGTCGAGCACCGGGGAGCTGTTTTTT. Its protein is CASSYSRLASSTGELFF.

The gene calls are TRBV4-1 and TRBJ2-5; a weak D match, TRBD2 (5 bases). Germline V lookup: CDR1 MGHRA, CDR2 YSYEKL. V lost 1 base and J lost 2, with 5 bases in between. This CDR3 contains 13 residues. CDR3 DNA: TGCGCCAGCAGCCAAGGGACTCAAGAGACCCAGTACTTC. Translation gives CASSQGTQETQYF.

This clone came up once. This CDR3 reads CASSSLAGTYEQYF. CDR3 in DNA: TGTGCCAGCAGCTCGCTAGCGGGAACCTACGAGCAGTACTTC. The chain uses TRBV13 and TRBJ2-7, with 9 bases lining up with TRBD2. The ends lost 4 bases at V and 2 bases at J; junction bases unmatched: 3. This CDR3 region has 14 residues. Looked up from germline, CDR1 is PRHDT and CDR2 is FYEKMQ (reference sequence).

This clone was counted only a few times. The chain recombines TRBV5-4 with TRBJ1-2; 10 bases are a match to TRBD1. CDR1 is SGHNT and CDR2 is YYREEE in the germline V gene (reference sequence). With V trimmed by 5 bases and J by 8 bases, 3 bases remained unmatched. This CDR3 has 12 residues. This chain's CDR3 is CASSSTGGGYTF. In nucleotides, the CDR3 is TGTGCCAGCAGTTCGACAGGGGGCGGCTACACCTTC.

V and J are TRBV28 and TRBJ2-4; TRBD1 matches at 8 bases. J was trimmed by 3 bases and V by 2 bases; bases with no gene match: 6. This CDR3 spans 16 amino acids. Germline CDR1 and CDR2: MDHEN and SYDVKM. CDR3 nucleotide sequence: TGTGCCAGCAGTTTAGGGCAGGGGGCAAGCAAAAACATTCAGTACTTC. Translation: CASSLGQGASKNIQYF.

This rearrangement joins TRBV7-2 to TRBJ2-7; TRBD2 agrees at 8 bases. Germline V gene lookup returns CDR1 SGHTA and CDR2 FQGNSA. After removal of 5 bases from V and 6 bases from J, the junction contained 15 bases not matched to a gene. The CDR3 totals 16 residues. CDR3 residues: CASSPTRAAGGREQYF. The CDR3 DNA is TGTGCCAGCAGCCCCACCAGAGCGGCGGGGGGCCGCGAGCAGTACTTC.

The table lists this clone with a few counts. The genes are TRBV9 and TRBJ1-2; 8 bases match TRBD1. CDR3 length: 15 residues. V trimming: 3 bases; J trimming: 4 bases; junction bases outside the gene matches: 8. Germline V CDR1 and CDR2: SGDLS, YYNGEE. The CDR3: CASSAGGGPSYGYTF. The CDR3 DNA reads TGTGCCAGCAGCGCAGGGGGCGGGCCGTCCTATGGCTACACCTTC.

This chain joins TRBV7-8 and TRBJ2-2; D remains unclear. The CDR3 is made up of 16 amino acids. In germline, CDR1 is SGHVS, CDR2 FQNEAQ. With 5 bases removed from V and 0 bases from J, the gap between germline ends came to 13 bases. In nucleotides, the CDR3 is TGTGCCAGCAGCCCTCGAGGTACGGCGAACACCGGGGAGCTGTTTTTT. It encodes CASSPRGTANTGELFF.

CDR3 nucleotide sequence: TGTGCCAGCAGCTCTTCGGATAGCGGACGAGATACGCAGTATTTT. Translated, it gives CASSSSDSGRDTQYF. The V and J genes are TRBV7-9 and TRBJ2-3, with D possibly TRBD2 on 6 matching bases. The CDR3 contains 15 residues. Germline V gene lookup returns CDR1 SEHNR and CDR2 FQNEAQ (reference sequence). The V end lost 4 bases, the J end lost 5 bases, and 16 bases lay between the germline ends.

The gene calls are TRBV6-5 and TRBJ2-7; 7 positions agree with TRBD1. This CDR3 comprises 14 residues. V shed 6 bases and J 3 bases; nucleotides not matched to a gene: 8. Looked up from germline, CDR1 is MNHEY and CDR2 is SVGAGI. CDR3 residues: CASRSFRDSYEQYF. CDR3 bases: TGTGCCAGCAGATCGTTTCGGGACAGCTACGAGCAGTACTTC.

On this clone: A junction end diverges from the germline sequence, so it may reflect a read error. The chain uses TRBV4-2 and TRBJ1-2; TRBD1 aligns across 9 bases. CDR3 size: 15 residues. Germline-derived CDR1 and CDR2 are LGHNA and YNFKEQ. The CDR3 sequence: CASSPGTGHSLGCTF. As DNA, the CDR3 is TGTGCCAGCAGCCCCGGGACAGGGCATTCCCTTGGCTGCACCTTC.

The chain couples TRBV9 to TRBJ2-3; TRBD2 agrees at 7 bases. V shed 4 bases, J shed 3 bases, and the junction held 5 bases outside the gene matches. The CDR3 has 14 residues. Germline lookup yields CDR1 SGDLS and CDR2 YYNGEE. CDR3 sequence (DNA): TGTGCCAGCAGCACTAGCGCGGGTACAGATACGCAGTATTTT. Translated, it gives CASSTSAGTDTQYF.

The gene calls are TRBV5-1 and TRBJ1-1; tentatively, D is TRBD1 (5 bases). The CDR3 consists of 15 residues. The germline V gene encodes CDR1 SGHRS and CDR2 YFSETQ. V gave up 4 bases and J gave up 6 bases, with 19 bases separating them. Written as DNA, the CDR3 is TGCGCCAGCAGCCCATTTCCTGAGGGGAGGTCTGAAGCTTTCTTT. Protein: CASSPFPEGRSEAFF.

The chain has TRBV9 and TRBJ1-2, with 9 bases lining up with TRBD1. This CDR3 comprises 17 residues. V was clipped by 3 bases and J by 6 bases; unmatched bases: 15. Germline CDR1 SGDLS, CDR2 YYNGEE. Here the CDR3 reads CASSAGTGTGFFHGYTF. In DNA, the CDR3 is TGTGCCAGCAGCGCCGGGACGGGGACAGGGTTTTTTCATGGCTACACCTTC. The full variable domain, with the rest looked up from reference TRBV9 and TRBJ1-2, is DSGVTQTPKHLITATGQRVTLRCSPRSGDLSVYWYQQSLDQGLQFLIQYYNGEERAKGNILERFSAQQFPDLHSELNLSSLELGDSALYFCASSAGTGTGFFHGYTFGSGTRLTVV.

This clone was observed a handful of times. The gene calls are TRBV2 and TRBJ2-1, with 7 bases matching TRBD2. Losses at the gene ends were 11 bases for V and 8 bases for J; bases not matched to a gene: 18. The CDR3 contains 15 residues. The germline gives CDR1 SNHLY, CDR2 FYNNEI. CDR3 coding DNA: TGTGCCCAGGATTCTGGGGGGAGGGCCGAGGATGAGCAGTTCTTC. Translating it yields CAQDSGGRAEDEQFF.

This clone was detected once. The rearrangement links TRBV27 to TRBJ2-7; tentative D call: TRBD1 (5 bases). Per the germline V gene, CDR1 is MNHEY and CDR2 is SMNVEV (reference sequence). This CDR3 is 13 amino acids long. The V end lost 0 bases, the J end lost 5 bases, and 8 bases lay between the germline ends. The CDR3 nucleotides are TGTGCCAGCAGTTTATCAGGGGTCAACGAGCAGTACTTC. Its protein is CASSLSGVNEQYF.

This chain links TRBV11-3 with TRBJ1-4; the match to TRBD1 covers 7 bases. The CDR3 loop spans 16 amino acids. Germline values: CDR1 SGHNT, CDR2 YENEEA. The J segment lost 5 bases and the V segment lost 3 bases, leaving 9 bases of the junction unmatched. Here the CDR3 DNA reads TGTGCCAGCAGCTTTTTAGGAGGGACAGTAAATGAAAAACTGTTTTTT. This translates into CASSFLGGTVNEKLFF. Full variable domain (remainder filled in from reference TRBV11-3 and TRBJ1-4): EAGVVQSPRYKIIEKKQPVAFWCNPISGHNTLYWYLQNLGQGPELLIRYENEEAVDDSQLPKDRFSAERLKGVDSTLKIQPAELGDSAVYLCASSFLGGTVNEKLFFGSGTQLSVL.

V usage is TRBV7-2 and J usage is TRBJ2-7, with 7 positions matching TRBD1. V gave up 5 bases and J gave up 6 bases; unmatched junction bases: 10. The germline CDR1 and CDR2 sequences are SGHTA and FQGNSA. The CDR3 spans 14 residues. The CDR3 bases are TGTGCCAGCAGCCCCCCGGGACAGCAGACCGAGCAGTACTTC. Encoded protein: CASSPPGQQTEQYF.

This clone was seen a few times. This chain uses TRBV7-9 with TRBJ1-1; possibly TRBD1 for D (5 bases). Trimming removed 4 bases from V and 0 bases from J, with 15 bases in between. CDR3 length equals 16 residues. Germline CDR1 and CDR2: SEHNR and FQNEAQ (reference sequence). As DNA, the CDR3 is TGTGCCAGCAGCTCCCCGATGGGGGGAGTGAACACTGAAGCTTTCTTT. It encodes CASSSPMGGVNTEAFF.

The CDR3 DNA reads TGTGCCAGCAGTGATAGCTTCGATAGCAATCAGCCCCAGCATTTT. This translates into CASSDSFDSNQPQHF. The chain couples TRBV6-1 to TRBJ1-5; D remains unclear. This CDR3 is 15 amino acids long. CDR1 and CDR2 (germline): MNHNS, SASEGT. Trimming shortened V by 3 bases and J by 0 bases, and 9 bases separated the two germline ends.

The chain couples TRBV2 to TRBJ2-7; 9 bases are a match to TRBD1. Germline V gene sequence: CDR1 SNHLY, CDR2 FYNNEI. V lost 5 bases and J lost 3; bases outside the gene matches: 8. This CDR3 comprises 15 residues. CDR3: CASSRTGTGNYEQYF. CDR3 DNA sequence: TGTGCCAGCAGTAGAACCGGGACAGGGAACTACGAGCAGTACTTC.